One sample yielded the 21 T cell receptor beta chains listed below, sequenced in a study of blood T cell repertoires in COVID-19. Some clones are missing from TCRdb's copy, which holds only in-frame ones; the method was immunoSEQ multiplex PCR. The table lists over 70,000 clones, about four fifths of them singletons, with 6.3% in the top ten. Sequencing was carried out using peripheral blood. These receptors came from a man between 65 and 79 years old with COVID-19, enrolled during active disease.

The V and J genes are TRBV20-1 and TRBJ2-3, with TRBD1 matching 9 bases. The CDR3 is 14 amino acids. Germline CDR1 and CDR2: DFQATT and SNEGSKA (reference sequence). V trimming: 3 bases; J trimming: 6 bases; junction bases outside the gene matches: 7. CDR3 region: CSASIGQGFDTQYF. In DNA form, the CDR3 reads TGCAGTGCTAGTATAGGACAGGGGTTTGATACGCAGTATTTT.

In this sample, this clone turned up many times. V gene TRBV1 combines with J gene TRBJ1-3. TRBV1 is described as a pseudogene. This CDR3 comprises 17 residues. CDR3 sequence: CTSSQSRGDGSGNTIYF. Here the CDR3 DNA reads TGCACCAGCAGCCAATCCCGGGGGGATGGATCTGGAAACACCATATATTTT.

This rearrangement joins TRBV6-2 or TRBV6-3 to TRBJ2-3, with 12 nucleotides matching TRBD2. Trimming took 2 bases from V and 1 from J; bases not matched to a gene: 7. CDR1 MNHEY and CDR2 SVGEGT come from the germline V gene. The CDR3 has 18 amino acids. The CDR3 loop is CASSYTLAGGPGTDTQYF. The CDR3 DNA is TGTGCCAGCAGTTACACCCTAGCGGGAGGGCCGGGCACAGATACGCAGTATTTT.

The rearrangement joins TRBV19 to TRBJ2-1, with D perhaps TRBD2 (5 bases). There are 15 residues in the CDR3. Germline V CDR1 and CDR2: LNHDA, SQIVND (reference sequence). Trimming cost V 5 bases and J 8 bases, with 19 bases left between them. Written as DNA, the CDR3 is TGTGCCAGTAGTCTCCGGGATGTAGCTGCGTATGAGCAGTTCTTC. It encodes CASSLRDVAAYEQFF. The whole variable domain, remainder taken from reference TRBV19 and TRBJ2-1, is DGGITQSPKYLFRKEGQNVTLSCEQNLNHDAMYWYRQDPGQGLRLIYYSQIVNDFQKGDIAEGYSVSREKKESFPLTVTSAQKNPTAFYLCASSLRDVAAYEQFFGPGTRLTVL.

The V gene is TRBV12-2, the J gene TRBJ2-7; the table's D gene call, TRBD2, was not cross checked with the DNA. TRBV12-2 represents a pseudogene. The CDR3 is made up of 12 amino acids. CDR3 nucleotide sequence: TGTGCAAGTCGCTTAGAGCCCCACGAGCAGTACTTC. Its translation: CASRLEPHEQYF.

This clone was found a few times. The chain recombines TRBV7-9 with TRBJ1-4, with D perhaps matching TRBD1 (6 bases). Germline V lookup: CDR1 SEHNR, CDR2 FQNEAQ (reference sequence). Trimming cost V 7 bases and J 5 bases, with 17 bases left between them. CDR3 length: 15 residues. CDR3 DNA sequence: TGTGCCAGCAAGCTTATGGACAGTCCCAATGAAAAACTGTTTTTT. It yields the protein CASKLMDSPNEKLFF. The whole variable domain, filled in from reference TRBV7-9 and TRBJ1-4, reads DTGVSQNPRHKITKRGQNVTFRCDPISEHNRLYWYRQTLGQGPEFLTYFQNEAQLEKSRLLSDRFSAERPKGSFSTLEIQRTEQGDSAMYLCASKLMDSPNEKLFFGSGTQLSVL.

The chain couples TRBV5-1 to TRBJ1-1, with D uncertain. The germline V gene has CDR1 SGHRS and CDR2 YFSETQ. The CDR3 length is 15 residues. Trimming stripped 4 bases from V and 1 base from J, with 14 bases between. CDR3 in amino acids: CASSLRLTGNTEAFF. CDR3 nucleotide sequence: TGCGCCAGCAGCCTTAGGTTGACGGGGAACACTGAAGCTTTCTTT.

V and J are TRBV19 and TRBJ1-5; possibly TRBD1 for D (6 bases). Trimming took off 3 bases at V and 3 bases at J, with 12 bases between the two ends. Per the germline V gene, CDR1 is LNHDA and CDR2 is SQIVND (reference sequence). The CDR3 contains 15 residues. CDR3 in DNA: TGTGCCAGTAGTATTCGTGGGACAAACAATCAGCCCCAGCATTTT. Its protein is CASSIRGTNNQPQHF.

The gene calls are TRBV19 and TRBJ1-1; 9 bases are shared with TRBD1. J was trimmed by 6 bases and V by 9 bases; bases with no gene match: 5. Germline values: CDR1 LNHDA, CDR2 SQIVND (reference sequence). The CDR3 runs 12 residues. Here the CDR3 reads CASKTGGPEAFF. Written as DNA, the CDR3 is TGTGCCAGCAAGACAGGGGGGCCTGAAGCTTTCTTT.

This clone was seen only a few times. The chain combines TRBV5-4 with TRBJ2-7, with D perhaps matching TRBD2 (5 bases). Germline V gives CDR1 SGHNT, CDR2 YYREEE (reference sequence). The V and J ends lost 2 bases and 4 bases respectively, with 13 bases between them. CDR3 length: 14 residues. CDR3 nucleotides: TGTGCCAGCAGCTTCCGGGGTACTGCTTACGAGCAGTACTTC. Its protein product is CASSFRGTAYEQYF.

The genes are TRBV5-4 and TRBJ1-2; D unclear. The germline gives CDR1 SGHNT, CDR2 YYREEE (reference sequence). Trimming stripped 5 bases from V and 3 bases from J, with 14 bases between. The CDR3 is 14 amino acids. CDR3: CASRGPGADYGYTF. The DNA of the CDR3 is TGTGCCAGCAGGGGTCCGGGAGCGGACTATGGCTACACCTTC.

V usage is TRBV12-2 and J usage is TRBJ2-7; no check of the table's D call, TRBD2, against the DNA was made. TRBV12-2 is a pseudogene segment. The CDR3 has 13 residues. The CDR3 DNA sequence: TGTGCAAGTCGCACTGGACGGAGGCGCGAGCAGTACTTC. Translating it yields CASRTGRRREQYF.

The rearrangement links TRBV3-1 (or the pseudogene TRBV3-2) to TRBJ1-5; D ambiguous. The CDR3 contains 15 residues. Trimming pared 1 base from V and 5 bases from J, leaving 12 bases between. The germline gives CDR1 LGHDT, CDR2 YNNKEL (reference sequence). For the CDR3, the DNA is TGTGCCAGCAGCCAAGTTGCGGGGTCGGATCAGCCCCAGCATTTT. It codes for CASSQVAGSDQPQHF.

The rearrangement links TRBV20-1 to TRBJ1-1, with 8 bases fitting TRBD1. After removal of 3 bases from V and 1 base from J, the junction contained 10 bases not matched to a gene. Germline CDR1 is DFQATT and CDR2 is SNEGSKA (reference sequence). This CDR3 is built from 16 residues. The CDR3 DNA reads as TGCAGTGCTAGTGGGACAGGCTCCTCCCGGAACACTGAAGCTTTCTTT. This gives the protein CSASGTGSSRNTEAFF.

The chain joins TRBV19 to TRBJ1-5, with D uncertain. Germline V gives CDR1 LNHDA, CDR2 SQIVND (reference sequence). The ends were cut back, 4 bases at V and 4 bases at J, with 8 bases in the middle. This CDR3 contains 13 residues. Here the CDR3 DNA reads TGTGCCAGTAGTAATCTCAGAAATCAGCCCCAGCATTTT. It yields the protein CASSNLRNQPQHF. Combining the CDR3 with reference TRBV19 and TRBJ1-5 gives the whole variable domain DGGITQSPKYLFRKEGQNVTLSCEQNLNHDAMYWYRQDPGQGLRLIYYSQIVNDFQKGDIAEGYSVSREKKESFPLTVTSAQKNPTAFYLCASSNLRNQPQHFGDGTRLSIL.

The chain links TRBV18 to TRBJ1-3; TRBD1 is a possible D gene (6 bases). The CDR3 covers 15 residues. Trimming took off 3 bases at V and 12 bases at J, with 21 bases between the two ends. CDR1 KGHSH and CDR2 LQKENI come from the germline V gene. In DNA form, the CDR3 reads TGTGCCAGCTCACCTCCTACTAGGAGACAGGATGACATATATTTT. Protein sequence: CASSPPTRRQDDIYF.

The CDR3, as DNA: TGTGCCAGCAGCTTGGCCCGGACTAGCGGGGGGGCAGTCGGTGAGCAGTTCTTC. Residues: CASSLARTSGGAVGEQFF. This chain connects TRBV5-4 to TRBJ2-1, with TRBD2 matching 15 bases. CDR3 length: 18 residues. V gave up 0 bases and J gave up 9 bases; unmatched junction bases: 10. Looked up from germline, CDR1 is SGHNT and CDR2 is YYREEE (reference sequence).

This chain joins TRBV11-2 and TRBJ1-1, with 9 bases identical to TRBD1. After removal of 2 bases from V and 6 bases from J, the junction contained 7 bases not matched to a gene. Germline V lookup: CDR1 SGHAT, CDR2 FQNNGV. This CDR3 has 15 amino acids. In nucleotides, the CDR3 is TGTGCCAGCAGCTTAAGGGACAGGGTTATGGCTGAAGCTTTCTTT. Translated: CASSLRDRVMAEAFF.

This clone was found many times. The chain joins TRBV28 to TRBJ2-1; TRBD1 aligns across 7 bases. The CDR3 totals 14 residues. Germline values: CDR1 MDHEN, CDR2 SYDVKM. Trimming took 5 bases from V and 6 from J; bases not matched to a gene: 7. The CDR3 is CASSDRQGRNEQFF. CDR3 sequence (DNA): TGTGCCAGCAGTGACCGACAGGGACGCAATGAGCAGTTCTTC.

The table lists this clone with a few counts. This chain uses TRBV6-1 with TRBJ1-3; D gene unclear. The V gene's germline CDR1 is MNHNS and CDR2 SASEGT. V shed 2 bases and J shed 0 bases, with 8 bases lying between them. CDR3 length: 15 residues. In nucleotides, the CDR3 is TGTGCCAGCAGTGAAATCGCCAGCTCTGGAAACACCATATATTTT. Translation gives CASSEIASSGNTIYF.

The chain is built from TRBV24-1 and TRBJ2-1; 10 positions agree with TRBD2. Germline CDR1 reads KGHDR; CDR2 reads SFDVKD. This CDR3 is 15 amino acids long. V shed 7 bases, J shed 4 bases, and the junction held 6 bases outside the gene matches. CDR3 amino acids: CATSRGTSVYNEQFF. In nucleotides, the CDR3 is TGTGCCACCAGCCGGGGGACTAGCGTTTACAATGAGCAGTTCTTC.